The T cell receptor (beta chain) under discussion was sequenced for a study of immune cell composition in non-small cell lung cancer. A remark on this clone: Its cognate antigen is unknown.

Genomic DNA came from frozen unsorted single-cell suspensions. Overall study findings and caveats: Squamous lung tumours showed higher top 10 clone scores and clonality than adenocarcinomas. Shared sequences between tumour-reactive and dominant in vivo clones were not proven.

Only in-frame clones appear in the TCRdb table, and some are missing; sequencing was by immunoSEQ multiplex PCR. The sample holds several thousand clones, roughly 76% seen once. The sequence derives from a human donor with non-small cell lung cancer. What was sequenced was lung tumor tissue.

The DNA of the CDR3 is TGTGCCAGCAGCGCTACTGCAGGGACAGATACGCAGTATTTT. It yields the protein CASSATAGTDTQYF. The chain joins TRBV11-2 to TRBJ2-3, with D maybe TRBD1 (5 bases). V dropped 5 bases and J dropped 3 bases, with 12 bases sitting between them. Germline V gene lookup returns CDR1 SGHAT and CDR2 FQNNGV. This CDR3 has 14 amino acids.